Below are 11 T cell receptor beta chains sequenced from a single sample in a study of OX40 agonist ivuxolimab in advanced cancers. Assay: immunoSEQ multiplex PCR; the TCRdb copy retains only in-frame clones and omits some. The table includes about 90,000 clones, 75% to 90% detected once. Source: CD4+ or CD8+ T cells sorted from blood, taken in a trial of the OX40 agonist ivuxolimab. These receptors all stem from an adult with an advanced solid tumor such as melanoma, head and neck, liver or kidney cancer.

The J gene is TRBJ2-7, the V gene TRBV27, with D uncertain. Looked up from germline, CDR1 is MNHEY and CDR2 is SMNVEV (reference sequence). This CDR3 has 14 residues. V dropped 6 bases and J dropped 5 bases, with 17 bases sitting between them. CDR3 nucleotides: TGTGCCAGCAGCGTGGGGTTCTTGGTCGACGAGCAGTACTTC. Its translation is CASSVGFLVDEQYF.

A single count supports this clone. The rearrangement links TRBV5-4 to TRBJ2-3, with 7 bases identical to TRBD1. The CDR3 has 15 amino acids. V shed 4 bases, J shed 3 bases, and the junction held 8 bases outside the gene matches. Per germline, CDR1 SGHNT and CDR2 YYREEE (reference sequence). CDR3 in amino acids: CASSRRDSQTDTQYF. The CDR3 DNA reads TGTGCCAGCAGCCGCCGGGACAGCCAAACAGATACGCAGTATTTT.

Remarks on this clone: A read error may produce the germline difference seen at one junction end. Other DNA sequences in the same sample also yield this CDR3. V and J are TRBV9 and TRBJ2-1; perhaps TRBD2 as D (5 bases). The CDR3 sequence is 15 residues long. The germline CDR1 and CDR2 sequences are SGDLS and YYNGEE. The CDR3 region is CASSVALQMGFEQFF. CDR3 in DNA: TGTGCCAGTAGCGTCGCCCTTCAAATGGGCTTTGAGCAGTTCTTC.

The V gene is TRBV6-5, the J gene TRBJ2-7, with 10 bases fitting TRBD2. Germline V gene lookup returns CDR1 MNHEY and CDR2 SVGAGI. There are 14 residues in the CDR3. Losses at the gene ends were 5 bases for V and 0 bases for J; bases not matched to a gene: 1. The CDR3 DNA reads TGTGCCAGCAGTGAGCGGGAGGGCTCCTACGAGCAGTACTTC. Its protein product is CASSEREGSYEQYF.

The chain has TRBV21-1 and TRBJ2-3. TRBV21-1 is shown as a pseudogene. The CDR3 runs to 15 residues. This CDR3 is CASSKEGSSTDTQYF. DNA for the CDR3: TGTGCCAGCAGCAAAGAGGGCAGTAGCACAGATACGCAGTATTTT.

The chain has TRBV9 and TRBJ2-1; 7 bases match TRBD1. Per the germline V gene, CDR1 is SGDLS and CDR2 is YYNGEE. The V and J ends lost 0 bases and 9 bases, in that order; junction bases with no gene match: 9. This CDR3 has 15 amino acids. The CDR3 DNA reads TGTGCCAGCAGCGTAGGTAGGACAGGTATAGGTGAGCAGTTCTTC. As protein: CASSVGRTGIGEQFF.

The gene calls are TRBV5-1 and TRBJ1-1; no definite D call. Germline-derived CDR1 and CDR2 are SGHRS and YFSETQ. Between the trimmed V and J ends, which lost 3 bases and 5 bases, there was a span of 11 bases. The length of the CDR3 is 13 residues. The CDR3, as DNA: TGCGCCAGCAGCTCCGGAGGAAGGACTGAAGCTTTCTTT. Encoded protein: CASSSGGRTEAFF.

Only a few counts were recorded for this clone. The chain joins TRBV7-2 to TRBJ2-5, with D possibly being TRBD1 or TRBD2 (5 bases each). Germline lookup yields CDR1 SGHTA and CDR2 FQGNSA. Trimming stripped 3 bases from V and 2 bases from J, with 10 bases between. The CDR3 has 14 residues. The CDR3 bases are TGTGCCAGCAGCTTTTACGGGGCACAAGAGACCCAGTACTTC. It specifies CASSFYGAQETQYF. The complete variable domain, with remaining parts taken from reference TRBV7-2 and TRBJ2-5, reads GAGVSQSPSNKVTEKGKDVELRCDPISGHTALYWYRQSLGQGLEFLIYFQGNSAPDKSGLPSDRFSAERTGGSVSTLTIQRTQQEDSAVYLCASSFYGAQETQYFGPGTRLLVL.

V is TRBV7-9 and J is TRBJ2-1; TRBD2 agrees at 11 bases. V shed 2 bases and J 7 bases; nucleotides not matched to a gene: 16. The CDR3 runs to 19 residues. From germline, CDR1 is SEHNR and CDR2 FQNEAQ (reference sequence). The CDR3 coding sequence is TGTGCCAGCAGCTTATGGCTAGCGGGAGGCCCGAGAAGGGATAATGAGCAGTTCTTC. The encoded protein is CASSLWLAGGPRRDNEQFF.

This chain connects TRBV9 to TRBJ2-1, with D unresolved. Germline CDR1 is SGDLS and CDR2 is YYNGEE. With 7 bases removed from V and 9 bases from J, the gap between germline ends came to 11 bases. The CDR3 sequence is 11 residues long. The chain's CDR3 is CASGEEREQFF. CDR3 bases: TGTGCCAGCGGCGAGGAGCGTGAGCAGTTCTTC.

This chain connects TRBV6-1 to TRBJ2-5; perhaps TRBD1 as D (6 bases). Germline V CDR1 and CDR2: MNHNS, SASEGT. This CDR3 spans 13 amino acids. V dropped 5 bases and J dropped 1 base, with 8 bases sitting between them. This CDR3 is CASSRDIQETQYF. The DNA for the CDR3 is TGTGCCAGCAGTAGGGACATCCAAGAGACCCAGTACTTC.